The rows below give T cell receptor beta chains drawn from one sample of a study of human thymus T cells. This table comes from immunoSEQ multiplex PCR, and its TCRdb copy is limited to in-frame clones, with some not included. The repertoire has some 78,000 clones, around 96% of them found once; the top ten carry under 0.035%. Material: thymus tissue. All receptors come from a boy under two years old with a congenital heart defect but otherwise immunologically healthy. Both conserved end residues are part of each CDR3. D genes are given only for firm matches. Not every row has a clone size; where given, it reads once, few, many or a size class.

len | j_gene | v_gene | d_gene | abundance | CDR3aa | CDR3nt
14 | TRBJ2-7 | TRBV7-2 | . | . | CASSLVGNSYEQYF | TGTGCCAGCAGCTTAGTAGGGAACTCCTACGAGCAGTACTTC
16 | TRBJ2-3 | TRBV4-2 | TRBD2 | . | CASSQAGTSGTDTQYF | TGTGCCAGCAGCCAAGCTGGGACTAGCGGCACAGATACGCAGTATTTT
21 | TRBJ2-1 | TRBV12-5 | TRBD1 | . | CASGLGTVDRSYTSSYNEQFF | TGTGCTAGTGGTTTGGGGACCGTGGACAGGTCCTACACAAGCTCCTACAATGAGCAGTTCTTC
14 | TRBJ2-2 | TRBV19 | . | . | CASTGGGPPGELFF | TGTGCCAGTACAGGAGGGGGCCCGCCCGGGGAGCTGTTTTTT
18 | TRBJ2-3 | TRBV4-2 | TRBD2 | once | CASSQDGAGGPGGDTQYF | TGTGCCAGCAGCCAAGATGGGGCGGGAGGGCCCGGGGGAGATACGCAGTATTTT
13 | TRBJ2-7 | TRBV4-1 | . | few | CASSQGDDYEQYF | TGCGCCAGCAGCCAAGGCGACGACTACGAGCAGTACTTC
18 | TRBJ2-2 | TRBV5-5 | TRBD1 | once | CASSLVPRTGASDGELFF | TGTGCCAGCAGCTTGGTTCCCCGGACAGGGGCCTCTGACGGGGAGCTGTTTTTT
16 | TRBJ1-4 | TRBV2 | . | . | CASSVRQPATNEKLFF | TGTGCCAGCAGTGTTAGGCAGCCTGCAACTAATGAAAAACTGTTTTTT
16 | TRBJ1-2 | TRBV5-4 | . | . | CASSRKLSRTNYGYTF | TGTGCCAGCAGCCGTAAGTTGAGTAGAACTAACTATGGCTACACCTTC
14 | TRBJ1-1 | TRBV6-5 | TRBD1 | . | CASSLSEGAVEAFF | TGTGCCAGCAGTCTAAGTGAGGGGGCGGTTGAAGCTTTCTTT
15 | TRBJ2-1 | TRBV10-2 | TRBD2 | . | CASSEVAGGQGEQFF | TGCGCCAGCAGTGAAGTAGCGGGAGGGCAGGGTGAGCAGTTCTTC
14 | TRBJ1-5 | TRBV7-2 | . | . | CASSLLSGGQPQHF | TGTGCCAGCAGCTTATTAAGCGGGGGACAGCCCCAGCATTTT
15 | TRBJ1-3 | TRBV9 | . | . | CASSKWANRAHTIYF | TGTGCCAGCAGCAAGTGGGCCAACAGGGCGCACACCATATATTTT
14 | TRBJ2-5 | TRBV27 | . | . | CASGPREIGETQYF | TGTGCCAGCGGGCCCAGGGAAATCGGGGAGACCCAGTACTTC
11 | TRBJ2-7 | TRBV20-1 | TRBD1 | once | CSAKDRDEQYF | TGCAGTGCTAAGGACAGGGACGAGCAGTACTTC
17 | TRBJ2-3 | TRBV12-5 | . | . | CASGPDPPPGKGDTQYF | TGTGCTAGTGGTCCGGATCCCCCCCCTGGGAAGGGGGATACGCAGTATTTT
17 | TRBJ2-1 | TRBV2 | TRBD2 | . | CASSEMRLAETPNEQFF | TGTGCCAGCAGTGAAATGCGTCTAGCGGAGACCCCCAATGAGCAGTTCTTC
14 | TRBJ1-3 | TRBV9 | . | . | CASSVGGIENTIYF | TGTGCCAGCAGCGTAGGGGGGATCGAAAACACCATATATTTT
17 | TRBJ2-3 | TRBV13 | TRBD2 | . | CASSSTATSGRTDTQYF | TGTGCCAGCAGCTCCACGGCCACTAGCGGGAGAACAGATACGCAGTATTTT
15 | TRBJ2-1 | TRBV5-4 | TRBD2 | . | CASSLELAGVDEQFF | TGTGCCAGCAGCTTGGAACTAGCGGGAGTGGACGAGCAGTTCTTC
17 | TRBJ1-1 | TRBV13 | . | few | CASSLLPPGHQNTEAFF | TGTGCCAGCAGCTTACTCCCTCCGGGACATCAGAACACTGAAGCTTTCTTT
14 | TRBJ1-1 | TRBV11-3 | TRBD1 | . | CASSRDSSNTEAFF | TGTGCCAGCAGTAGGGACAGCTCGAACACTGAAGCTTTCTTT
17 | TRBJ1-2 | TRBV4-2 | TRBD1 | . | CASSLRDRPNWVYGYTF | TGTGCCAGCAGCCTCCGGGACAGGCCGAACTGGGTCTATGGCTACACCTTC
13 | TRBJ1-2 | TRBV5-6 | . | . | CASSLARGDGYTF | TGTGCCAGCAGCTTGGCCCGGGGGGATGGCTACACCTTC
12 | TRBJ1-1 | TRBV14 | TRBD1 | . | CASSPSGGESFF | TGTGCCAGCAGCCCCTCAGGGGGCGAGAGCTTCTTT
16 | TRBJ1-2 | TRBV6-6 | . | . | CASSYLQALANYGYTF | TGTGCCAGCAGTTACCTACAGGCGCTAGCTAACTATGGCTACACCTTC
15 | TRBJ1-5 | TRBV7-2 | . | . | CASSSGTGGNQPQHF | TGTGCCAGCAGCTCAGGGACGGGGGGCAATCAGCCCCAGCATTTT
15 | TRBJ1-1 | TRBV28 | . | . | CASSFPLRGNTEAFF | TGTGCCAGCAGTTTTCCCCTCAGGGGGAACACTGAAGCTTTCTTT
15 | TRBJ2-7 | TRBV4-2 | . | . | CASSLGHPETLEQYF | TGTGCCAGCAGTCTAGGGCATCCAGAAACCCTCGAGCAGTACTTC
19 | TRBJ1-5 | TRBV9 | TRBD1 | . | CASSGRGTGVRDSNQPQHF | TGTGCCAGCAGCGGCCGGGGGACAGGCGTCCGAGATAGCAATCAGCCCCAGCATTTT
10 | TRBJ1-2 | TRBV2 | . | . | CASMGGGYTF | TGTGCCAGCATGGGGGGCGGCTACACCTTC
18 | TRBJ2-6 | TRBV7-3 | TRBD1 | . | CASSSRDRAFSGANVLTF | TGTGCCAGCAGCTCCCGGGACAGGGCTTTCTCTGGGGCCAACGTCCTGACTTTC
12 | TRBJ2-1 | TRBV5-1 | . | once | CASSPGQCEQFF | TGCGCCAGCAGCCCAGGACAGTGCGAGCAGTTCTTC
17 | TRBJ1-2 | TRBV7-2 | TRBD1 | . | CASSRRPGQVANYGYTF | TGTGCCAGCAGCCGAAGACCTGGACAGGTTGCTAACTATGGCTACACCTTC
17 | TRBJ1-1 | TRBV4-3 | TRBD1 | . | CASSQKPRTGGGTEAFF | TGCGCCAGCAGCCAAAAACCCCGGACAGGGGGCGGGACTGAAGCTTTCTTT
17 | TRBJ1-1 | TRBV28 | . | . | CASSLCQKGGGNTEAFF | TGTGCCAGCAGTTTATGCCAGAAGGGAGGAGGGAACACTGAAGCTTTCTTT
15 | TRBJ2-3 | TRBV10-1 | . | . | CASSEKARFSDTQYF | TGCGCCAGCAGTGAGAAAGCTAGATTTTCGGATACGCAGTATTTT
16 | TRBJ2-3 | TRBV6-6 | TRBD2 | . | CASSFPSGRRTDTQYF | TGTGCCAGCAGTTTTCCTAGCGGGAGGAGGACAGATACGCAGTATTTT
15 | TRBJ2-2 | TRBV2 | TRBD2 | . | CASRGLAGVHGELFF | TGTGCCAGCAGGGGACTAGCGGGAGTTCACGGGGAGCTGTTTTTT
14 | TRBJ2-5 | TRBV7-7 | TRBD1 | . | CASSLRGRRETQYF | TGTGCTAGCAGCCTCAGGGGGCGCAGGGAGACCCAGTACTTC
19 | TRBJ2-2 | TRBV28 | TRBD1 | . | CASSSSGTGTTLNTGELFF | TGTGCCAGCAGTTCCTCCGGGACAGGGACTACCCTGAACACCGGGGAGCTGTTTTTT
17 | TRBJ1-1 | TRBV5-6 | . | . | CASSPQTPPDGGTEAFF | TGTGCCAGCAGCCCGCAGACCCCTCCGGACGGAGGCACTGAAGCTTTCTTT
14 | TRBJ2-5 | TRBV5-4 | . | . | CASSFGGTGETQYF | TGTGCCAGCAGCTTTGGCGGGACGGGGGAGACCCAGTACTTC
19 | TRBJ1-6 | TRBV27 | TRBD1 | . | CASSPPSRDSPDRSSPLHF | TGTGCCAGCAGTCCGCCTTCCCGGGACAGCCCGGACCGGTCGTCACCCCTCCACTTT
12 | TRBJ1-1 | TRBV30 | . | . | CAWAPAVDEAFF | TGTGCCTGGGCCCCAGCCGTCGATGAAGCTTTCTTT
14 | TRBJ1-2 | TRBV18 | . | . | CASSPKDPNYGYTF | TGTGCCAGCTCACCCAAAGACCCTAACTATGGCTACACCTTC